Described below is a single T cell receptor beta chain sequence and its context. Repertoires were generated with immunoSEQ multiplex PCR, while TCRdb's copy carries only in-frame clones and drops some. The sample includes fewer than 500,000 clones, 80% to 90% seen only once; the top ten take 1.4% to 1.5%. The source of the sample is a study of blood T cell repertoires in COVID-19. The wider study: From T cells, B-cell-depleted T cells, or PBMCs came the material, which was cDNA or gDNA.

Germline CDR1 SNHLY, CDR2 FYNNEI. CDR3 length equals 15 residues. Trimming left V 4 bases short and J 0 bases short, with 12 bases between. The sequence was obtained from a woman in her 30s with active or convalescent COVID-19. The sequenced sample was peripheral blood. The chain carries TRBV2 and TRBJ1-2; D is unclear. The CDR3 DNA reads TGTGCCAGCAGTGTTCTTGCGCAAACTAACTATGGCTACACCTTC. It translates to CASSVLAQTNYGYTF.